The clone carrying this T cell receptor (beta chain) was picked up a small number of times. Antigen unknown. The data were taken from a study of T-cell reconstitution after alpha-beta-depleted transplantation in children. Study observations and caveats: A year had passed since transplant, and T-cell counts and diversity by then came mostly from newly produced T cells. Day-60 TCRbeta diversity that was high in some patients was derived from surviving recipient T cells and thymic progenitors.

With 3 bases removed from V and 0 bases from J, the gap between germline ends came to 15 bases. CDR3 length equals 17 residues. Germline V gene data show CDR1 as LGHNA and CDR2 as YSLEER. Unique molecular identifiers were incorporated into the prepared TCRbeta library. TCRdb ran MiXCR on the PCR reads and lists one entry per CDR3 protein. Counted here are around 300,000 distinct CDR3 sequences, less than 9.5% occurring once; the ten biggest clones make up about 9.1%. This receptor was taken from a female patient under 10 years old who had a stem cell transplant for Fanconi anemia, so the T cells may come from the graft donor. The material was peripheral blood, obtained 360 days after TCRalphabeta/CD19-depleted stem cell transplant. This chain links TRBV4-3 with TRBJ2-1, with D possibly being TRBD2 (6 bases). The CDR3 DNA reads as TGCGCCAGCAGCCAGGAGGGACTCCGAAGCTCCTACAATGAGCAGTTCTTC. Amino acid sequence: CASSQEGLRSSYNEQFF.